The present T cell receptor (beta chain) was sequenced within a study of blood T cell repertoires in COVID-19. The germline V gene has CDR1 GTSNPN and CDR2 SVGIG (reference sequence). V shed 2 bases and J 6 bases; nucleotides not matched to a gene: 6. This CDR3 comprises 14 residues. Libraries were prepared by immunoSEQ multiplex PCR; TCRdb keeps only in-frame clonotypes and omits some of them. The sample shows more than 150,000 clones, around nine tenths of them seen only once. Sequencing input: peripheral blood. The J gene is TRBJ2-7, the V gene TRBV30; 11 nucleotides agree with TRBD1. The sequence came from a man between 65 and 85 years old with active or convalescent COVID-19. The DNA for the CDR3 is TGTGCCTGGAGTCTGGGACAGGGGGGGGGCGAGCAGTACTTC. Translated: CAWSLGQGGGEQYF.